This T cell receptor (beta chain) was identified during a study of T cells after yellow fever vaccination. Study details: SMART-Seq v4 Ultra Low Input handled preparation of low-cell-number fractions.

General study findings and limits: Though weaker, the secondary response peaked faster, on day 5 versus 15.

To note about this clonotype: As yet, its antigen is unknown.

TCRdb re-called the 5' RACE reads with MiXCR, one entry per CDR3 protein. The data show around 310,000 distinct CDR3 sequences, with around 3.6% seen just once and around 20% held by the top ten. The CDR3 spans 17 residues. The germline CDR1 and CDR2 sequences are ENHRY and SYGVKD. V was pared by 4 bases and J by 3 bases, with 13 bases of the junction left unmatched. Sequencing used PBMCs, obtained on the day of the yellow fever booster vaccination. V gene TRBV10-3 combines with J gene TRBJ2-7, with 9 bases lining up with TRBD2. This receptor was obtained from a man between 18 and 29 years old who received the YFV17D yellow fever vaccine. CDR3 sequence reads: CAISGEVAGDYNYEQYF. The CDR3 nucleotides are TGTGCCATCAGTGGAGAGGTAGCGGGGGATTATAACTACGAGCAGTACTTC.